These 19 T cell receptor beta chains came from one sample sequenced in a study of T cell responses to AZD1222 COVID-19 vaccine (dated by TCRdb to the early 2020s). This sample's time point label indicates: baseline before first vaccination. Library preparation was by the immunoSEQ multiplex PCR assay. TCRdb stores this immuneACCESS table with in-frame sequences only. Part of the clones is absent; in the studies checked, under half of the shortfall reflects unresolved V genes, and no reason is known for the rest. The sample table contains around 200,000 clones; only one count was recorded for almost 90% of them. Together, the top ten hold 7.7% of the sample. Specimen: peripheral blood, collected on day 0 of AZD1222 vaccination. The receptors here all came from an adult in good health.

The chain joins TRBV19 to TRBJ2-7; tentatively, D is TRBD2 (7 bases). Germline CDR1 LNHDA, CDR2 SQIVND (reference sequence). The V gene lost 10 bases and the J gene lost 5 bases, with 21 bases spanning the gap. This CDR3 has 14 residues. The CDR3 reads CATFDEGGNDEQYF. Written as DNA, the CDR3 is TGTGCCACCTTTGACGAGGGGGGGAACGACGAGCAGTACTTC.

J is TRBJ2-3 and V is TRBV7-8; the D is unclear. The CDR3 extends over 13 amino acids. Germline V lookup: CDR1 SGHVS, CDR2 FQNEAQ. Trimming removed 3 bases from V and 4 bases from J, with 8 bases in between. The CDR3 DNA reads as TGTGCCAGCAGCTTTTATGAGGCAGATACGCAGTATTTT. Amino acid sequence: CASSFYEADTQYF.

CDR3 sequence (DNA): TGTGCCAGCAGCTTAAGGGTTAGGACAGGCGACACCGGGGAGCTGTTTTTT. Translated, it gives CASSLRVRTGDTGELFF. The V call is TRBV7-8, the J call TRBJ2-2; 7 bases match TRBD1. J was trimmed by 3 bases and V by 2 bases; bases with no gene match: 9. CDR3 length equals 17 residues. Per the germline V gene, CDR1 is SGHVS and CDR2 is FQNEAQ.

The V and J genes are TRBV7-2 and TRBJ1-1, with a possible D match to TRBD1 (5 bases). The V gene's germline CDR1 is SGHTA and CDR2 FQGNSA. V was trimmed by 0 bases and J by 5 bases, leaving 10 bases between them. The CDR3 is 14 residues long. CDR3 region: CASSLAGGITEAFF. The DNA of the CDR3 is TGTGCCAGCAGCTTAGCCGGGGGTATAACTGAAGCTTTCTTT.

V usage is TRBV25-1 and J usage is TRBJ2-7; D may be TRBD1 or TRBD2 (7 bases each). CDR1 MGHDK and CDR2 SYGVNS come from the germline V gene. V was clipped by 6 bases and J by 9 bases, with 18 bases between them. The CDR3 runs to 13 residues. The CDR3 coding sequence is TGTGCCAGCAGGGGGGGAGGGACAGCAGTGCAGTACTTC. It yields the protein CASRGGGTAVQYF.

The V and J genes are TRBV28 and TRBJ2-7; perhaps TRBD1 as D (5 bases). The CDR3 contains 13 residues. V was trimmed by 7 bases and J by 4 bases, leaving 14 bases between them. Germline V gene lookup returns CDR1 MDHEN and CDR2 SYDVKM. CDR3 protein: CASNIGAGYEQYF. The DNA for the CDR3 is TGTGCCAGCAATATAGGGGCAGGGTACGAGCAGTACTTC.

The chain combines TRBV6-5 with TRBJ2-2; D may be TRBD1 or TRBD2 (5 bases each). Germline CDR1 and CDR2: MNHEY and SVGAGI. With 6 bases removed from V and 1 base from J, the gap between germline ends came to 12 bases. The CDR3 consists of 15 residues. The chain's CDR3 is CASRSGTGNTGELFF. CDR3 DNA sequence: TGTGCCAGCAGGTCCGGGACGGGGAACACCGGGGAGCTGTTTTTT.

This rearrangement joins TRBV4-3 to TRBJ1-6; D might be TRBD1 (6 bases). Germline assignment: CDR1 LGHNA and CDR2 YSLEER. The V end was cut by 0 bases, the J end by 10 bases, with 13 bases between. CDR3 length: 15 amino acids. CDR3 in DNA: TGCGCCAGCAGCCAAGATCGCAGGGGAGGCTCACCCCTCCACTTT. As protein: CASSQDRRGGSPLHF.

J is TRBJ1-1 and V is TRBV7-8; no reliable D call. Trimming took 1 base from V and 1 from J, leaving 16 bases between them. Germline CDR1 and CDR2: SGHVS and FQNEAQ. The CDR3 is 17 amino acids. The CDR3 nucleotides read TGTGCCAGCAGCTTAGGGGTTGGCGGCACCCCGAACACTGAAGCTTTCTTT. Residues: CASSLGVGGTPNTEAFF.

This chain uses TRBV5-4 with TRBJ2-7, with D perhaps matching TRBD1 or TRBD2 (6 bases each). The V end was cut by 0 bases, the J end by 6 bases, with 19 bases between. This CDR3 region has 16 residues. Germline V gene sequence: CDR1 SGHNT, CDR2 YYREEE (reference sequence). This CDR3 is CASSLGGRGPRGEQYF. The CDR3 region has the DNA TGTGCCAGCAGCTTGGGCGGTCGGGGGCCCAGGGGCGAGCAGTACTTC.

The CDR3 spells CASSQGVQGTNEKLFF. CDR3 in DNA: TGTGCCAGCAGCCAGGGGGTACAGGGAACTAATGAAAAACTGTTTTTT. The J gene is TRBJ1-4, the V gene TRBV4-2; D is possibly TRBD1 (6 bases). In germline, CDR1 is LGHNA, CDR2 YNFKEQ. CDR3 length: 16 residues. Trimming pared 3 bases from V and 1 base from J, leaving 12 bases between.

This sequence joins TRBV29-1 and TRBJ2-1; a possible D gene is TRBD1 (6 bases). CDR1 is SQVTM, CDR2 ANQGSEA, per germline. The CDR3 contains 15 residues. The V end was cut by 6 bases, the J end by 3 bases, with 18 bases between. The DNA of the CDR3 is TGCAGCGTGGAGAGTGGGACAACGAGCTACAATGAGCAGTTCTTC. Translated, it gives CSVESGTTSYNEQFF.

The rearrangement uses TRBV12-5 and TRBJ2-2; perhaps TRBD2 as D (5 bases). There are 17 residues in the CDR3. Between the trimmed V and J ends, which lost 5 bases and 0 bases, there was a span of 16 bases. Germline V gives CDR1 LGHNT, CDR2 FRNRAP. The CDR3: CASGPPGFGANTGELFF. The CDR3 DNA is TGTGCTAGTGGTCCACCAGGCTTCGGGGCGAACACCGGGGAGCTGTTTTTT.

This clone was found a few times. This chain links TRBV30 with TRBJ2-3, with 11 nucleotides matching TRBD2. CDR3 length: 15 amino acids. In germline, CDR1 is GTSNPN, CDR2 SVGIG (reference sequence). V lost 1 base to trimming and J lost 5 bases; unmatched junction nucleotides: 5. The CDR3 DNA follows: TGTGCCTGGAGTGAAGGTCTAGCGGGGGGAGATACGCAGTATTTT. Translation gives CAWSEGLAGGDTQYF.

CDR3 DNA sequence: TGTGCCAGCAGCCACCAGGGGGCCACTTGGGAGCTGTTTTTT. Translated, it gives CASSHQGATWELFF. V gene TRBV4-2 combines with J gene TRBJ2-2; TRBD1 agrees at 8 bases. This CDR3 comprises 14 residues. Germline V gene lookup returns CDR1 LGHNA and CDR2 YNFKEQ. V shed 3 bases and J 9 bases; nucleotides not matched to a gene: 6.

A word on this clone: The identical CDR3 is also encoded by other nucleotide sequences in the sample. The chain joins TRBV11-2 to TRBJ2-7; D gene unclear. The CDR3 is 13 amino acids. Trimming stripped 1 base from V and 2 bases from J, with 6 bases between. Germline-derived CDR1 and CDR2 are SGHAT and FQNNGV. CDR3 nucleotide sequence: TGTGCCAGCAGCTTAGGTCAAACCTACGAGCAGTACTTC. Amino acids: CASSLGQTYEQYF. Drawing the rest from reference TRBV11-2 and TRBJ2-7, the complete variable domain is EAGVAQSPRYKIIEKRQSVAFWCNPISGHATLYWYQQILGQGPKLLIQFQNNGVVDDSQLPKDRFSAERLKGVDSTLKIQPAKLEDSAVYLCASSLGQTYEQYFGPGTRLTVT.

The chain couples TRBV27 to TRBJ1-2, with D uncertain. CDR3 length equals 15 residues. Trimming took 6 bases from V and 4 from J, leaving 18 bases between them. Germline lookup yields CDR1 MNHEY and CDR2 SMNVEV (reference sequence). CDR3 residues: CASSLSVGGSYGYTF. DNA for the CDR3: TGTGCCAGCAGCCTCAGCGTGGGAGGGAGCTATGGCTACACCTTC.

CDR3 loop: CASSIDPVSGNTIYF. CDR3 nucleotides: TGTGCCAGTAGTATAGATCCAGTCTCTGGAAACACCATATATTTT. The chain employs TRBV19 and TRBJ1-3; D unclear. V shed 0 bases and J shed 0 bases, with 6 bases lying between them. Germline assignment: CDR1 LNHDA and CDR2 SQIVND (reference sequence). CDR3 length: 15 residues.

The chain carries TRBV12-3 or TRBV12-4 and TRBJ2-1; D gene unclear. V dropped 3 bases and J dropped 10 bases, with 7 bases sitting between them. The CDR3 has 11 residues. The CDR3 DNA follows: TGTGCCAGCAGTTTGGGTTGGGAGCAGTTCTTC. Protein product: CASSLGWEQFF.